These 5 T cell receptor beta chains were sequenced from one sample in a study of blood T cells in healthy people across ages. Primers used in a second PCR of about 7 to 11 cycles were a sample-barcoded 5' primer and a J-beta primer mix. TCRdb analysed the 5' RACE reads with MiXCR anew, one entry per CDR3 protein. The sample comprises approximately 780,000 distinct CDR3 sequences, roughly 25% of which are singletons, and about 2.9% rests with the top ten. The sample also formed part of further work on T cells of mothers and their children.

The specimen was blood. The receptors were gathered from a boy younger than 18 in good health.

This chain connects TRBV5-1 to TRBJ2-1; 10 bases line up with TRBD2. This CDR3 is 17 amino acids long. V gave up 4 bases and J gave up 3 bases; unmatched junction bases: 10. Germline V gene lookup returns CDR1 SGHRS and CDR2 YFSETQ. CDR3 residues: CASSLAMQRGGYNEQFF. The DNA of the CDR3 is TGCGCCAGCAGCCTTGCAATGCAGCGGGGGGGCTACAATGAGCAGTTCTTC.

Concerning this clonotype: At one end the junction does not follow the germline gene, possibly because of a read error. The CDR3: CASVARTRGTDAFF. The CDR3 bases are TGTGCCAGCGTCGCACGTACTAGGGGCACTGACGCTTTCTTT. The chain employs TRBV6-5 and TRBJ1-1; possible D gene TRBD1, 5 bases. Germline V gives CDR1 MNHEY, CDR2 SVGAGI. The CDR3 has 14 residues.

The chain couples TRBV12-3 or TRBV12-4 to TRBJ2-3, with 11 positions matching TRBD1. The ends lost 10 bases at V and 6 bases at J; junction bases unmatched: 12. CDR3 length: 15 amino acids. The CDR3 nucleotides are TGTGCCACCAGAGGGGGACAGGGGGGAGCGGATACGCAGTATTTT. Translating gives CATRGGQGGADTQYF.

This clonotype was seen more than once but under ten times. This chain joins TRBV2 and TRBJ2-7, with D hard to call. The V end was cut by 6 bases, the J end by 3 bases, with 6 bases between. Looked up from germline, CDR1 is SNHLY and CDR2 is FYNNEI. The CDR3 runs 11 residues. The chain's CDR3 is CASRPLYEQYF. CDR3 DNA sequence: TGTGCCAGCAGGCCCCTCTACGAGCAGTACTTC.

This clonotype was picked up a small number of times. This chain links TRBV28 with TRBJ2-5; 7 bases map to TRBD1. CDR3 length: 14 amino acids. Germline CDR1 is MDHEN and CDR2 is SYDVKM. V lost 6 bases to trimming and J lost 13 bases; unmatched junction nucleotides: 17. The CDR3 protein is CASRCGQVFCPVYF. CDR3 coding DNA: TGTGCCAGCAGATGCGGACAGGTTTTCTGTCCCGTGTACTTC. The variable domain in full, completed from reference TRBV28 and TRBJ2-5, reads DVKVTQSSRYLVKRTGEKVFLECVQDMDHENMFWYRQDPGLGLRLIYFSYDVKMKEKGDIPEGYSVSREKKERFSLILESASTNQTSMYLCASRCGQVFCPVYFGPGTRLLVL.